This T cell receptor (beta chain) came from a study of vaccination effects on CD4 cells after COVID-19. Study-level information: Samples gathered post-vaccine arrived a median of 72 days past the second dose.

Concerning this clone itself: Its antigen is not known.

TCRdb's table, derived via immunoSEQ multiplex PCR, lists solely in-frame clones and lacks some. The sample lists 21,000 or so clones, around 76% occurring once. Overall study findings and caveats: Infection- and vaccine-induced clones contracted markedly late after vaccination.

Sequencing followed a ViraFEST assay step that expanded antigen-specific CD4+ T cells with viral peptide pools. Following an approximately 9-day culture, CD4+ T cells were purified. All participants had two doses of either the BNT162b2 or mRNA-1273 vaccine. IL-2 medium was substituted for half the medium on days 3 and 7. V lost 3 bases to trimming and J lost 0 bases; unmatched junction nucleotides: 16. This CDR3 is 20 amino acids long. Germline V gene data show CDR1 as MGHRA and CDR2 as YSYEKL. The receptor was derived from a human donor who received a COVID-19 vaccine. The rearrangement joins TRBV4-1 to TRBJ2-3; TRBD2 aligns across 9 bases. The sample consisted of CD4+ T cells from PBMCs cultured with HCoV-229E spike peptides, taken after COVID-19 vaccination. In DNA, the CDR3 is TGCGCCAGCAGCCAGCCCCCCTTGGTAGCGGGAGCACCTAGCACAGATACGCAGTATTTT. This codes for CASSQPPLVAGAPSTDTQYF.